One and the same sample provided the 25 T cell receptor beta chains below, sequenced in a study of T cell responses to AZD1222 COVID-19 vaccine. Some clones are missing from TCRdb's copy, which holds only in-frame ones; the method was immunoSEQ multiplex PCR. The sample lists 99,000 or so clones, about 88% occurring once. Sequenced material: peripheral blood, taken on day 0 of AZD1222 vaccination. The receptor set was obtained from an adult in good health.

The CDR3 nucleotides are TGTGCCAGCAGCTTAGAAGGGGGATTGGCATCACCCCTCCACTTT. Amino acids: CASSLEGGLASPLHF. The chain employs TRBV11-2 and TRBJ1-6, with D possibly matching TRBD1 (6 bases). This CDR3 has 15 amino acids. Germline V lookup: CDR1 SGHAT, CDR2 FQNNGV. V lost 0 bases and J 10 bases, leaving 13 bases between the germline ends.

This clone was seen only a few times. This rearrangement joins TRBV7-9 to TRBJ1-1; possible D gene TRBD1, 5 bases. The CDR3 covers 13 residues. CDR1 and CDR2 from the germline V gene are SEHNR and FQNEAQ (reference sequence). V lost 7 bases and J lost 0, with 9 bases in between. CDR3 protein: CASTGGVNTEAFF. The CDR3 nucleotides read TGTGCCAGCACTGGGGGGGTGAACACTGAAGCTTTCTTT. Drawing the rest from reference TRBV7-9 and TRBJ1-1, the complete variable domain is DTGVSQNPRHKITKRGQNVTFRCDPISEHNRLYWYRQTLGQGPEFLTYFQNEAQLEKSRLLSDRFSAERPKGSFSTLEIQRTEQGDSAMYLCASTGGVNTEAFFGQGTRLTVV.

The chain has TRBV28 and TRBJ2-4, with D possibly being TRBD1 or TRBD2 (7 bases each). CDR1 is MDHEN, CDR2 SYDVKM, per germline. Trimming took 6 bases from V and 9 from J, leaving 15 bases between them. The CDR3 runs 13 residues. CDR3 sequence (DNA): TGTGCCAGCAGCACGACAGGGAGGGGCATTCAGTACTTC. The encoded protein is CASSTTGRGIQYF.

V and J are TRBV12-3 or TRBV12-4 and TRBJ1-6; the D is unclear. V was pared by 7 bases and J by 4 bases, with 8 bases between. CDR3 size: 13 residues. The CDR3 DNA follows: TGTGCCAGCACGCGACGGTATAATTCACCCCTCCACTTT. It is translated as CASTRRYNSPLHF.

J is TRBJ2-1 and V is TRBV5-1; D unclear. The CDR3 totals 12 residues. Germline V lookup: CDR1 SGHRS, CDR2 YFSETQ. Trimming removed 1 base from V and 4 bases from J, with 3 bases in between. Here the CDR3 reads CASSLIYNEQFF. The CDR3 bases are TGCGCCAGCAGCTTGATTTACAATGAGCAGTTCTTC.

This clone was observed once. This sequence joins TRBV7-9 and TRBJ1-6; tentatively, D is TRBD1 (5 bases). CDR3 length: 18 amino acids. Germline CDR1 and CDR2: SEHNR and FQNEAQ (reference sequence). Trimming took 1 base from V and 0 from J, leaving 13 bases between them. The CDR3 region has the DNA TGTGCCAGCAGCTTAGGGCAGGGCCTGAGCTCCTATAATTCACCCCTCCACTTT. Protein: CASSLGQGLSSYNSPLHF. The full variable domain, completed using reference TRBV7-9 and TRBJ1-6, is DTGVSQNPRHKITKRGQNVTFRCDPISEHNRLYWYRQTLGQGPEFLTYFQNEAQLEKSRLLSDRFSAERPKGSFSTLEIQRTEQGDSAMYLCASSLGQGLSSYNSPLHFGNGTRLTVT.

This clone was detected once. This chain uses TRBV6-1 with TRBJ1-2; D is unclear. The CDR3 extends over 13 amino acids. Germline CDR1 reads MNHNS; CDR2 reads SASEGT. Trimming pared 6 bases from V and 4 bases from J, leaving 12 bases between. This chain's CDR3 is CASSPGSRYGYTF. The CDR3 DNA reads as TGTGCCAGCAGCCCCGGCAGCCGCTATGGCTACACCTTC.

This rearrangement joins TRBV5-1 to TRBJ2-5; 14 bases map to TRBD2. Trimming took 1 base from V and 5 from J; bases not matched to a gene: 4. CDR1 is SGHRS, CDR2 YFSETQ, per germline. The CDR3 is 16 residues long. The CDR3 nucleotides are TGCGCCAGCAGCTTGATAAGGACTAGCGGGAGGGAGACCCAGTACTTC. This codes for CASSLIRTSGRETQYF.

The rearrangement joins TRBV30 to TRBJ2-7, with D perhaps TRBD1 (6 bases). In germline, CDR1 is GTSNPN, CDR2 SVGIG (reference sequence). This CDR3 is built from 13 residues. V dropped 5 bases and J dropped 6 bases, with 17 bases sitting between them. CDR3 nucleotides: TGTGCCTGGGGTCGAGGGGCAGGGGTCGAGCAGTACTTC. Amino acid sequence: CAWGRGAGVEQYF.

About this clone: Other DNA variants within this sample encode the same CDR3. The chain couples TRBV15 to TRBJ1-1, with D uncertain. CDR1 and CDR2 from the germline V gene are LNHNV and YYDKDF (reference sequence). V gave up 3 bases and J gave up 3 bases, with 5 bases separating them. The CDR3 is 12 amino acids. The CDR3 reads CATSSGDTEAFF. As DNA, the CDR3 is TGTGCCACCAGCAGTGGGGACACTGAAGCTTTCTTT. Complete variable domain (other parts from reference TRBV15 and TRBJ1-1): DAMVIQNPRYQVTQFGKPVTLSCSQTLNHNVMYWYQQKSSQAPKLLFHYYDKDFNNEADTPDNFQSRRPNTSFCFLDIRSPGLGDTAMYLCATSSGDTEAFFGQGTRLTVV.

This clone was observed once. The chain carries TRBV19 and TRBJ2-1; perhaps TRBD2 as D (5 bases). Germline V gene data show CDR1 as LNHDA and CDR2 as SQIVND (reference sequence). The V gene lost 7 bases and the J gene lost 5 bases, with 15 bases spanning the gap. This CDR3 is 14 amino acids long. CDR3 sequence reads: CASTTAWRNNEQFF. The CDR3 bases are TGTGCCAGTACCACGGCCTGGAGGAACAATGAGCAGTTCTTC.

The CDR3 protein is CASRDRAGNSPLHF. The CDR3 region has the DNA TGTGCCAGCAGGGACAGGGCTGGCAATTCACCCCTCCACTTT. V and J are TRBV6-5 and TRBJ1-6, with TRBD1 matching 8 bases. The length of the CDR3 is 14 residues. Trimming at V came to 6 bases and at J to 7 bases, leaving 5 bases not matched to a gene. Per germline, CDR1 MNHEY and CDR2 SVGAGI.

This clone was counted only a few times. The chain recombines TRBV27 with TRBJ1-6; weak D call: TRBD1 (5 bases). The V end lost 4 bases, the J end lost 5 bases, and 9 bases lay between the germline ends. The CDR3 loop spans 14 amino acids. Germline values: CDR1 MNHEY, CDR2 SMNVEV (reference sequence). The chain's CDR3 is CASSWGGNNSPLHF. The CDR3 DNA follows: TGTGCCAGCAGTTGGGGCGGCAATAATTCACCCCTCCACTTT.

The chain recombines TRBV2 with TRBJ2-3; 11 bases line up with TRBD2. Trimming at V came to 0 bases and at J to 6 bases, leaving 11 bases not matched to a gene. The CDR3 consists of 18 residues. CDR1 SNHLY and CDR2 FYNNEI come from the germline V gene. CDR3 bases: TGTGCCAGCAGTGAAGCCCCCTTAGCGGGAGGGAGGAGTGATACGCAGTATTTT. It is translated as CASSEAPLAGGRSDTQYF.

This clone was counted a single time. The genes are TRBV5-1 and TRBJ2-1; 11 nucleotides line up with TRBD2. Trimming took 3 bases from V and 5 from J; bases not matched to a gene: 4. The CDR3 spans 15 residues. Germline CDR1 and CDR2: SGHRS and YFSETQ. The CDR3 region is CASSYGLAGDNEQFF. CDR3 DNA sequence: TGCGCCAGCAGCTACGGACTAGCGGGCGACAATGAGCAGTTCTTC.

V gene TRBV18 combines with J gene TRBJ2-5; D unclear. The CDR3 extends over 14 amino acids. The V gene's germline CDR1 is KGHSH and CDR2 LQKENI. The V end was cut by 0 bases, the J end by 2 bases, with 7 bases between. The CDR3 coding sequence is TGTGCCAGCTCACCACCGAGTCTTCAAGAGACCCAGTACTTC. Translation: CASSPPSLQETQYF.

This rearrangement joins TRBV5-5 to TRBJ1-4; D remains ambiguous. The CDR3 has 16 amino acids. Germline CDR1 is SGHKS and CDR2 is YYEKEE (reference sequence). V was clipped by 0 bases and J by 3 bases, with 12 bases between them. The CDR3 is CASSLVPVAANEKLFF. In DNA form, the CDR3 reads TGTGCCAGCAGCTTGGTACCGGTTGCGGCTAATGAAAAACTGTTTTTT.

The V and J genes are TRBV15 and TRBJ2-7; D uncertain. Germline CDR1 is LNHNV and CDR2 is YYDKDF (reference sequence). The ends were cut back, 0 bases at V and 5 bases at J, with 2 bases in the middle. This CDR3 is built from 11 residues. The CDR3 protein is CATSREDEQYF. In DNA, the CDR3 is TGTGCCACCAGCAGAGAGGACGAGCAGTACTTC.

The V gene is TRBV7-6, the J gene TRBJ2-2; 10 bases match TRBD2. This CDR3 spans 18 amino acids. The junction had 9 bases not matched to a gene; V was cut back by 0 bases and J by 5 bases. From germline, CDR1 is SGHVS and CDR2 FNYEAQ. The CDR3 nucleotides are TGTGCCAGCAGCTTAGCACCCACTAGCGGGATAGGTACCGGGGAGCTGTTTTTT. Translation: CASSLAPTSGIGTGELFF.

The CDR3 DNA reads as TGTGCCAGCAGCCTAGGGACTAGCGGAAACACAGATACGCAGTATTTT. Translation: CASSLGTSGNTDTQYF. This chain connects TRBV7-3 to TRBJ2-3; 11 bases are a match to TRBD2. CDR3 size: 16 residues. Looked up from germline, CDR1 is SGHTA and CDR2 is FQGTGA. Unmatched junction bases numbered 6, after V lost 5 bases and J lost 2 bases.

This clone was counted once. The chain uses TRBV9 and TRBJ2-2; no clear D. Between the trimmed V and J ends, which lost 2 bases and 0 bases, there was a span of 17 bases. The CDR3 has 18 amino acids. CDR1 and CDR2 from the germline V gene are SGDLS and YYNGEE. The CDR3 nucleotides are TGTGCCAGCAGCGTTTTATTTGGGTCAAGCTCGAACACCGGGGAGCTGTTTTTT. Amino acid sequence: CASSVLFGSSSNTGELFF.

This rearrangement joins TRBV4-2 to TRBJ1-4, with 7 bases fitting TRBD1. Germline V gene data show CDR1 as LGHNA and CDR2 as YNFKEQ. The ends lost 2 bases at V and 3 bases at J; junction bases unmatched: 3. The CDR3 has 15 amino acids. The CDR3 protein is CASSQTGEANEKLFF. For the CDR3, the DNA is TGTGCCAGCAGCCAAACAGGGGAGGCTAATGAAAAACTGTTTTTT.

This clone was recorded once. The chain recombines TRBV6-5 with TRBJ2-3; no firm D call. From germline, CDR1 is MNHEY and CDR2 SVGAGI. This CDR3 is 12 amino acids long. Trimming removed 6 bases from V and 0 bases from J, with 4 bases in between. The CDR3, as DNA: TGTGCCAGCAGCCCAAGCACAGATACGCAGTATTTT. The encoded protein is CASSPSTDTQYF.

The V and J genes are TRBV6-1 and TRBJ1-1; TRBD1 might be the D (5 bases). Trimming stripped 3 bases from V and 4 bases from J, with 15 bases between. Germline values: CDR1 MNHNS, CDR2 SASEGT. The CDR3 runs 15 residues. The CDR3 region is CASSEGQGEGTEAFF. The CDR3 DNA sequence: TGTGCCAGCAGTGAGGGCCAGGGCGAGGGCACTGAAGCTTTCTTT.

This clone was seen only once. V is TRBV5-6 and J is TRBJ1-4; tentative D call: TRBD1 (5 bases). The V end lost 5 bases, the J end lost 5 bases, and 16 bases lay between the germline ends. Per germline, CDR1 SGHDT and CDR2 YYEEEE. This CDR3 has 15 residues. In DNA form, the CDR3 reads TGTGCCAGCAGTACTACAGACGGGACCAATGAAAAACTGTTTTTT. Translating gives CASSTTDGTNEKLFF.